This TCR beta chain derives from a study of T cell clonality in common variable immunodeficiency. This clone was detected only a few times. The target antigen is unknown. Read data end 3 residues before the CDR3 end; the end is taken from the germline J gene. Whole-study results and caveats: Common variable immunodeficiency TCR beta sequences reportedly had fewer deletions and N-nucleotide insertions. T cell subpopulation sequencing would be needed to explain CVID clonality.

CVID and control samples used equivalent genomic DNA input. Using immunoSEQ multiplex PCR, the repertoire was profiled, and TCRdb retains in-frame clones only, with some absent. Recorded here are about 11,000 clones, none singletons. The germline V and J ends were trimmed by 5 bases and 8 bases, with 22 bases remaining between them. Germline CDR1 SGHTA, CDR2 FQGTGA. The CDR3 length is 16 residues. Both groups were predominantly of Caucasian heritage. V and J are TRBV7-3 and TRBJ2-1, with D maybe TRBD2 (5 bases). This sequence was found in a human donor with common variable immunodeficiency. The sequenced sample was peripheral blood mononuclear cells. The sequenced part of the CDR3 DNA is TGTGCCAGCAGCCCCCAAGCTGTTCTAGCTCGGGATGAG. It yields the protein CASSPQAVLARDE. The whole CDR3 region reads CASSPQAVLARDEQFF.